Listed below are T cell receptor beta chains from one sample, sequenced in a study of T cell responses to AZD1222 COVID-19 vaccine. Method: immunoSEQ multiplex PCR; TCRdb's copy keeps in-frame clones and lacks some. The sample lists 130,000 to 150,000 clones, around 94% occurring once. The material was peripheral blood, obtained after recovery from COVID-19. Every receptor here comes from an adult who had recovered from COVID-19. CDR3s include the opening cysteine and the closing phenylalanine or tryptophan. The D gene is left open where the match is weak. Rows give clone size only sometimes, using once, few, many, or a class for an expanded clone.

NA	TRBV5-6	TRBJ2-7	NA	CASSLGRSTVEQYF	TGTGCCAGCAGCTTGGGACGGTCTACGGTGGAGCAGTACTTC
NA	TRBV15	TRBJ2-7	NA	CATSRDQGFYEQYF	TGTGCCACCAGCAGAGATCAGGGATTCTACGAGCAGTACTTC
NA	TRBV4-1	TRBJ2-7	NA	CASSQDRTSRNYEQYF	TGCGCCAGCAGCCAAGATCGAACTAGCCGAAACTACGAGCAGTACTTC
NA	TRBV29-1	TRBJ1-3	NA	CSVRRRGTGGNTIYF	TGCAGCGTTCGACGCCGTGGGACTGGTGGAAACACCATATATTTT
once	TRBV5-4	TRBJ1-2	TRBD1	CASSLTGGKGYTF	TGTGCCAGCAGCCTAACAGGGGGTAAGGGCTACACCTTC
once	TRBV18	TRBJ2-1	NA	CASSPRTYEQFF	TGTGCCAGCTCACCAAGAACTTACGAGCAGTTCTTC
NA	TRBV29-1	TRBJ2-7	NA	CSAQGVSPYEQYF	TGCAGCGCACAGGGCGTTTCACCCTACGAGCAGTACTTC
NA	TRBV24-1	TRBJ2-3	NA	CATSGTLDTQYF	TGTGCCACCTCGGGGACCCTCGATACGCAGTATTTT
NA	TRBV28	TRBJ2-7	TRBD2	CASSLSLIAGGTYEQYF	TGTGCCAGCAGTTTATCCCTTATAGCGGGAGGTACCTACGAGCAGTACTTC
NA	TRBV12-3/TRBV12-4	TRBJ2-1	NA	CASSTNYEQFF	TGTGCCAGCAGCACGAACTATGAGCAGTTCTTC
NA	TRBV6-1	TRBJ1-3	NA	CASSVRMYDSGNTIYF	TGTGCCAGCAGTGTTCGGATGTACGACTCTGGAAACACCATATATTTT
NA	TRBV9	TRBJ2-2	NA	CASSSPGTSNTGELFF	TGTGCCAGCAGCTCCCCCGGGACTTCGAACACCGGGGAGCTGTTTTTT
NA	TRBV14	TRBJ2-4	TRBD1	CASSQITGVQNIQYF	TGTGCCAGCAGCCAAATAACAGGGGTCCAAAACATTCAGTACTTC
NA	TRBV7-3	TRBJ1-6	NA	CASRRDSSYNSPLHF	TGTGCCAGCAGGCGGGATAGCTCCTATAATTCACCCCTCCACTTT
NA	TRBV28	TRBJ2-7	NA	CASSLTGRQIKYEQYF	TGTGCCAGCAGTCTCACAGGGCGCCAAATAAAATACGAGCAGTACTTC
NA	TRBV28	TRBJ2-7	NA	CASSLIIGLSSSYEQYF	TGTGCCAGCAGTTTAATTATAGGACTATCAAGCTCCTACGAGCAGTACTTC
NA	TRBV28	TRBJ2-3	NA	CASSFRRDRYTQYF	TGTGCCAGCAGTTTTAGGCGGGACAGATATACGCAGTATTTT
NA	TRBV24-1	TRBJ2-2	NA	CATGGDTGELFF	TGTGCCACCGGAGGGGACACCGGGGAGCTGTTTTTT
NA	TRBV15	TRBJ1-5	TRBD1	CATSRVRDRGRNQPQHF	TGTGCCACCAGCAGAGTTCGGGACAGGGGTCGGAATCAGCCCCAGCATTTT
NA	TRBV7-6	TRBJ2-5	NA	CASSLAGGEIYETQYF	TGTGCCAGCAGCTTAGCAGGGGGGGAGATCTACGAGACCCAGTACTTC
NA	TRBV4-1	TRBJ2-5	TRBD2	CASSQDPALGGLAGGYQETQYF	TGCGCCAGCAGCCAAGATCCAGCCCTAGGGGGACTAGCGGGAGGGTACCAAGAGACCCAGTACTTC
NA	TRBV9	TRBJ1-1	TRBD1	CASSPRTGTVTDTEAFF	TGTGCCAGCAGCCCCAGGACAGGAACCGTAACCGACACTGAAGCTTTCTTT
NA	TRBV27	TRBJ1-5	TRBD1	CASSVYRGDQPQHF	TGTGCCAGCAGTGTATACAGGGGAGATCAGCCCCAGCATTTT
once	TRBV5-1	TRBJ2-2	NA	CASSPNTGELFF	TGCGCCAGCAGCCCGAACACCGGGGAGCTGTTTTTT
NA	TRBV19	TRBJ2-7	TRBD1	CASTHRDSPISGPAEQYF	TGTGCCAGTACCCACCGGGACAGCCCTATATCTGGACCGGCTGAGCAGTACTTC
few	TRBV7-9	TRBJ2-7	NA	CASSAPRGSTYEQYF	TGTGCCAGCAGCGCGCCTAGGGGTTCTACGTACGAGCAGTACTTC
NA	TRBV30	TRBJ1-5	TRBD1	CAWSPGQLYSNQPQHF	TGTGCCTGGAGTCCGGGACAGTTATATAGCAATCAGCCCCAGCATTTT